This TCR beta chain was documented in a study of blood T cell repertoires in COVID-19. At the level of the study: The samples span acute and convalescent COVID-19 from the United States, Italy and Spain. The analysed material was cDNA or gDNA that came from T cells, B-cell-depleted T cells, or PBMCs.

V lost 2 bases and J 5 bases, leaving 6 bases between the germline ends. This CDR3 contains 11 residues. The germline gives CDR1 DFQATT, CDR2 SNEGSKA (reference sequence). In the original workflow: Estimation of nucleated cell counts was performed using reference gene primer amplification. TCRdb's table, derived via immunoSEQ multiplex PCR, lists solely in-frame clones and lacks some. That table gives V, J and clone size, and the DNA gave D and trimming. The sample lists approximately 150,000 clones; approximately 86% were seen once. V is TRBV20-1 and J is TRBJ1-2, with D possibly matching TRBD1 (5 bases). The sequenced material came from peripheral blood. This receptor was taken from a woman aged 45-65 years with acute or convalescent COVID-19. The CDR3 sequence: CSARRQYGYTF. The CDR3 nucleotides read TGCAGTGCTAGAAGACAGTATGGCTACACCTTC.